A single sample is the source of the 23 T cell receptor beta chains below, sequenced in a study of T cells after yellow fever vaccination. Each CDR3 protein is one row after TCRdb ran MiXCR on the 5' RACE reads. Of more than 250,000 distinct CDR3 sequences in the sample, around 7% were seen once. The sample was PBMCs, taken about 41 days after the first yellow fever vaccination. All receptors derive from a man aged 18-30 years who received the YFV17D yellow fever vaccine.

This sequence joins TRBV4-3 and TRBJ1-1; the D gene is possibly TRBD1 (6 bases). Per the germline V gene, CDR1 is LGHNA and CDR2 is YSLEER. This CDR3 is built from 16 residues. V was cut by 4 bases and J by 4 bases, with 19 bases left in between. The CDR3 nucleotides are TGCGCCAGCAGCCTAAAAGGAGGGGGAGGTTTCACTGAAGCTTTCTTT. It encodes CASSLKGGGGFTEAFF.

This chain uses TRBV4-2 with TRBJ1-4; TRBD1 might be the D (6 bases). Trimming removed 0 bases from V and 8 bases from J, with 25 bases in between. This CDR3 region has 19 residues. Looked up from germline, CDR1 is LGHNA and CDR2 is YNFKEQ. CDR3 in DNA: TGTGCCAGCAGCCAAGAAGTCCGTCGGGGGGAACAGGGCGGGGAAAAACTGTTTTTT. This sequence encodes CASSQEVRRGEQGGEKLFF.

The chain employs TRBV5-6 and TRBJ2-7; D ambiguous. V lost 0 bases to trimming and J lost 0 bases, with 10 bases between them. The CDR3 has 15 amino acids. Looked up from germline, CDR1 is SGHDT and CDR2 is YYEEEE. The CDR3 nucleotides read TGTGCCAGCAGCTTGGACAGCCCGAGCTCCTACGAGCAGTACGTC. Its translation: CASSLDSPSSYEQYV.

This clonotype appeared many times. This chain links TRBV14 with TRBJ2-3; D may be TRBD1 or TRBD2 (5 bases each). Germline V CDR1 and CDR2: SGHDN, FVKESK. V was pared by 10 bases and J by 8 bases, with 16 bases between. This CDR3 region has 12 residues. The DNA for the CDR3 is TGTGCCACCGCCATAGGGGCGGGTACGCAGTATTTT. Residues: CATAIGAGTQYF.

This clonotype was detected many times. This sequence joins TRBV12-3 or TRBV12-4 and TRBJ2-3; 8 bases map to TRBD1. This CDR3 is built from 14 residues. The junction had 4 bases not matched to a gene; V was cut back by 2 bases and J by 6 bases. CDR3 sequence: CASSLWDRLDTQYF. In DNA form, the CDR3 reads TGTGCCAGCAGTTTATGGGACAGGTTGGATACGCAGTATTTT.

Worth noting for this clonotype: The germline gene is not matched at one end of the junction; a read error may be the cause. The chain carries TRBV5-6 and TRBJ1-2; no firm D call. The V gene's germline CDR1 is SGHDT and CDR2 YYEEEE. The CDR3 length is 15 residues. The CDR3 sequence is CASGFYRPANYGYTF. The CDR3, as DNA: TGTGCCAGCGGCTTTTACCGGCCCGCTAACTATGGCTACACCTTC.

For this clonotype: A read error may explain this, as a much larger clone is one base away. The CDR3 spells CASSSALGIRDTEAFF. DNA of the CDR3: TGTGCCAGCAGCTCCGCTCTGGGAATAAGGGACACTGAAGCTTTCTTT. The chain recombines TRBV7-2 with TRBJ1-1, with D hard to call. The CDR3 sequence is 16 residues long. Trimming removed 4 bases from V and 3 bases from J, with 18 bases in between. CDR1 is SGHTA, CDR2 FQGNSA, per germline. The entire variable domain, with the rest obtained from reference TRBV7-2 and TRBJ1-1, is as follows: GAGVSQSPSNKVTEKGKDVELRCDPISGHTALYWYRQSLGQGLEFLIYFQGNSAPDKSGLPSDRFSAERTGGSVSTLTIQRTQQEDSAVYLCASSSALGIRDTEAFFGQGTRLTVV.

The gene calls are TRBV6-5 and TRBJ2-3, with D possibly matching TRBD2 (7 bases). Germline V gene lookup returns CDR1 MNHEY and CDR2 SVGAGI. With 5 bases removed from V and 7 bases from J, the gap between germline ends came to 13 bases. The CDR3 has 13 amino acids. CDR3 coding DNA: TGTGCCAGCAGTCACGGGGGGCCATATACGCAGTATTTT. Translation: CASSHGGPYTQYF.

This clonotype was picked up many times. The chain links TRBV4-1 to TRBJ2-7, with D tentatively TRBD1 (6 bases). Germline V lookup: CDR1 MGHRA, CDR2 YSYEKL. Trimming pared 1 base from V and 5 bases from J, leaving 12 bases between. The CDR3 runs to 14 residues. The CDR3 DNA reads TGCGCCAGCAGCCAAGGGGGCAGGGGCCACGAGCAGTACGTC. This codes for CASSQGGRGHEQYV.

This clonotype was seen a handful of times. CDR3 DNA: TGCGCCAGCAGCTTTCTCGCAGACACAGATACGCAGTATTTT. This translates into CASSFLADTDTQYF. The chain employs TRBV5-1 and TRBJ2-3; no clear D gene. V lost 2 bases, J lost 2 bases, and 9 bases lay in between. This CDR3 is 14 amino acids long. Per germline, CDR1 SGHRS and CDR2 YFSETQ.

This clonotype occurred a few times. This chain links TRBV6-6 with TRBJ1-1; maybe TRBD1 (5 bases). The CDR3 length is 13 residues. Germline values: CDR1 MNHNY, CDR2 SVGAGI (reference sequence). Trimming removed 5 bases at V and 4 bases at J, with 11 bases between. The CDR3 reads CASSDRQLTEAFF. The CDR3 region has the DNA TGTGCCAGCAGTGATCGACAGCTCACTGAAGCTTTCTTT.

This chain uses TRBV10-3 with TRBJ2-7; the D gene is possibly TRBD2 (6 bases). The V end was cut by 3 bases, the J end by 0 bases, with 12 bases between. Germline V lookup: CDR1 ENHRY, CDR2 SYGVKD. This CDR3 spans 15 amino acids. The CDR3 reads CAISETGGSSYEQYV. CDR3 nucleotide sequence: TGTGCCATCAGTGAAACCGGGGGTAGCTCCTACGAGCAGTACGTC.

This chain connects TRBV3-1 to TRBJ1-1, with D possibly matching TRBD1 (6 bases). V was cut by 3 bases and J by 1 base, with 9 bases left in between. Per germline, CDR1 LGHDT and CDR2 YNNKEL (reference sequence). The CDR3 has 14 amino acids. The CDR3 is CASSQGTWNTEAFF. CDR3 bases: TGTGCCAGCAGCCAGGGGACATGGAACACTGAAGCTTTCTTT.

The V and J genes are TRBV20-1 and TRBJ1-5; 9 bases agree with TRBD1. With 0 bases clipped from V and 5 bases from J, the junction kept 2 bases outside the gene matches. The CDR3 sequence is 14 residues long. Looked up from germline, CDR1 is DFQATT and CDR2 is SNEGSKA (reference sequence). CDR3 sequence (DNA): TGCAGTGCTAGAGATAGGACAGGGGATCAGCCCCAGCATTTT. It codes for CSARDRTGDQPQHF.

This clonotype was observed a handful of times. The V gene is TRBV2, the J gene TRBJ2-7; the D gene could be TRBD1 or TRBD2 (6 bases each). Germline CDR1 reads SNHLY; CDR2 reads FYNNEI. Trimming shortened V by 0 bases and J by 4 bases, and 10 bases separated the two germline ends. CDR3 length: 14 residues. The CDR3 loop is CASSEAGGLYEQYV. The CDR3 DNA reads as TGTGCCAGCAGTGAAGCAGGGGGACTTTACGAGCAGTACGTC.

This clonotype showed up just a few times. The J gene is TRBJ2-2, the V gene TRBV7-9; 7 bases are a match to TRBD1. The ends lost 5 bases at V and 3 bases at J; junction bases unmatched: 3. CDR1 and CDR2 from the germline V gene are SEHNR and FQNEAQ (reference sequence). CDR3 size: 14 residues. CDR3 amino acids: CASSRTGDTGELFF. In DNA form, the CDR3 reads TGTGCCAGCAGCCGTACAGGGGACACCGGGGAGCTGTTTTTT.

The chain employs TRBV7-2 and TRBJ1-2; D is perhaps TRBD1 (6 bases). Between the trimmed V and J ends, which lost 1 base and 1 base, there was a span of 10 bases. The CDR3 spans 15 residues. CDR1 and CDR2 from the germline V gene are SGHTA and FQGNSA. CDR3 protein: CASSLGTEVNYGYTF. The CDR3 DNA sequence: TGTGCCAGCAGCTTAGGGACAGAAGTTAACTATGGCTACACCTTC.

This clonotype occurred a few times. One end of the junction does not line up with germline, which may come from a read error. The chain links TRBV7-7 to TRBJ2-1; TRBD1 matches 8 bases. The CDR3 is 18 amino acids. CDR1 and CDR2 from the germline V gene are SSHAT and FNYEAQ (reference sequence). CDR3 protein: CASSLRPGGVSPYNEQFF. CDR3 DNA: TGTGCTAGCAGCTTAAGGCCAGGGGGCGTCTCCCCCTACAATGAGCAGTTCTTC.

V is TRBV7-2 and J is TRBJ1-4; the D gene is possibly TRBD1 (6 bases). The CDR3 spans 15 residues. Deletions cut 1 base from V and 3 bases from J, with 9 bases between. In germline, CDR1 is SGHTA, CDR2 FQGNSA. The CDR3 DNA sequence: TGTGCCAGCAGCTTAGGGGGACAACCTAATGAAAAACTGTTTTTT. This encodes CASSLGGQPNEKLFF.

In its sample, this clonotype was seen a few times. This rearrangement joins TRBV18 to TRBJ1-2; 9 positions agree with TRBD1. The junction had 12 bases not matched to a gene; V was cut back by 6 bases and J by 4 bases. This CDR3 contains 16 residues. The germline CDR1 and CDR2 sequences are KGHSH and LQKENI. The CDR3 loop reads CASSPSGQGAPYGYTF. The DNA for the CDR3 is TGTGCCAGCTCCCCCTCGGGACAGGGAGCCCCCTATGGCTACACCTTC.

Ten or more counts support this clonotype. At one boundary the junction diverges from the germline segment, which might be a read error. This chain links TRBV7-7 with TRBJ2-3, with D possibly being TRBD1 (6 bases). CDR1 SSHAT and CDR2 FNYEAQ come from the germline V gene (reference sequence). This CDR3 spans 14 amino acids. CDR3 protein: CASSLGALADTQYF. In DNA, the CDR3 is TGTGCTAGCAGCTTGGGGGCCCTCGCAGATACGCAGTATTTT.

This clonotype has ten or more counts. J is TRBJ2-7 and V is TRBV5-1; D possibly uses TRBD1 or TRBD2 (5 bases each). There are 14 residues in the CDR3. From germline, CDR1 is SGHRS and CDR2 YFSETQ. Trimming took 3 bases from V and 1 from J, leaving 11 bases between them. Written as DNA, the CDR3 is TGCGCCAGCAGCTCACGGGACCAATCCTACGAGCAGTACTTC. This gives the protein CASSSRDQSYEQYF.

This clonotype was detected only a few times. The chain is built from TRBV21-1 and TRBJ2-3; TRBD1 is taken as the D call from the table, unchecked against the DNA. TRBV21-1 represents a pseudogene. The CDR3 totals 16 residues. The CDR3 loop reads CASSKAGDRYTDTQYF. The CDR3 DNA sequence: TGTGCCAGCAGCAAAGCTGGCGACAGATACACAGATACGCAGTATTTT.